This entry is about one T cell receptor beta chain. CDR1 LGHNA and CDR2 YNFKEQ come from the germline V gene. The CDR3 totals 14 residues. J was trimmed by 5 bases and V by 5 bases; bases with no gene match: 5. The data belong to a study of blood T cell repertoires in COVID-19. In the source study's methods: Amplification from reference gene primers served as the basis for estimated nucleated cell counts. The repertoire was sequenced with immunoSEQ multiplex PCR; TCRdb's copy has only in-frame clones and lacks some. For V, J and clone size, that table is used; D and trimming come from the DNA. The repertoire holds some 110,000 clones, with 91% as singletons.

Source material: peripheral blood. The chain has TRBV4-2 and TRBJ2-3; 9 bases align to TRBD1. The sequence derives from a human donor in a cohort sampled during active COVID-19. CDR3 coding DNA: TGTGCCAGCAGCGTACAGGGGGCGAAAGATACGCAGTATTTT. Its protein is CASSVQGAKDTQYF.